The 23 T cell receptor beta chains listed next were all sequenced from one sample in a study of T cell responses to AZD1222 COVID-19 vaccine. The assay was immunoSEQ multiplex PCR, and TCRdb's table has in-frame clones only and misses some. Found here are approximately 110,000 clones, 65% to 90% of them singletons; the top ten hold 7.7%. The sequencing here drew on peripheral blood, taken on day 0 of AZD1222 vaccination. The source is an adult in good health.

In this sample, this clone turned up once. This chain joins TRBV29-1 and TRBJ2-4; TRBD2 is a possible D gene (5 bases). V shed 6 bases and J shed 1 base, with 16 bases lying between them. Germline V gene lookup returns CDR1 SQVTM and CDR2 ANQGSEA. The CDR3 is made up of 15 amino acids. CDR3 bases: TGCAGCGTAGAACTAGGAGCTACGGCCAAAAACATTCAGTACTTC. It codes for CSVELGATAKNIQYF.

This clone was counted only a few times. CDR3 bases: TGTGCCAGCAGTTTGAGGGGATACTACGAGCAGTACTTC. It yields the protein CASSLRGYYEQYF. The V call is TRBV6-2 or TRBV6-3, the J call TRBJ2-7; D possibly matches TRBD1 or TRBD2 (5 bases each). The CDR3 is 13 residues long. V lost 4 bases and J lost 3, with 10 bases in between. Germline loops: CDR1 MNHEY, CDR2 SVGEGT.

DNA of the CDR3: TGTGCCAGCAGCGCCGGGTCGGGCCCCGGGAGAGGCTACACCTTC. This gives the protein CASSAGSGPGRGYTF. The V call is TRBV9, the J call TRBJ1-2; D is unclear. In germline, CDR1 is SGDLS, CDR2 YYNGEE. V was cut by 3 bases and J by 8 bases, with 20 bases left in between. This CDR3 is built from 15 residues.

The chain combines TRBV7-2 with TRBJ2-7; D ambiguous. The CDR3 extends over 13 amino acids. The germline V gene has CDR1 SGHTA and CDR2 FQGNSA. The ends were cut back, 3 bases at V and 2 bases at J, with 8 bases in the middle. The CDR3 DNA is TGTGCCAGCAGCTTGGGGAACCCCTACGAGCAGTACTTC. Its protein product is CASSLGNPYEQYF.

The chain has TRBV27 and TRBJ1-2; 7 positions match TRBD1. V was clipped by 4 bases and J by 4 bases; unmatched bases: 9. The CDR3 is 15 residues long. Germline V gene data show CDR1 as MNHEY and CDR2 as SMNVEV (reference sequence). CDR3 protein: CASSSSVQGGYGYTF. The CDR3 region has the DNA TGTGCCAGCAGTTCAAGCGTCCAGGGGGGCTATGGCTACACCTTC.

The chain employs TRBV7-8 and TRBJ2-7; D is unresolved. The V and J ends lost 6 bases and 0 bases respectively, with 9 bases between them. The length of the CDR3 is 13 residues. Germline CDR1 and CDR2: SGHVS and FQNEAQ. Here the CDR3 reads CASSYGPSYEQYF. CDR3 coding DNA: TGTGCCAGCAGTTACGGGCCCTCCTACGAGCAGTACTTC.

The chain has TRBV28 and TRBJ2-1; weak D call: TRBD2 (7 bases). The length of the CDR3 is 15 residues. Trimming took 7 bases from V and 4 from J, leaving 17 bases between them. Germline CDR1 MDHEN, CDR2 SYDVKM. CDR3 sequence reads: CASTLPGGSYNEQFF. The CDR3 DNA sequence: TGTGCCAGCACCCTCCCGGGGGGCAGTTACAATGAGCAGTTCTTC.

CDR3 bases: TGCGCCAGCAGCTTGTCGGGCGACCTGAGCTACAATGAGCAGTTCTTC. It encodes CASSLSGDLSYNEQFF. The chain recombines TRBV5-1 with TRBJ2-1; D gene unclear. Germline V gene data show CDR1 as SGHRS and CDR2 as YFSETQ. CDR3 size: 16 residues. Trimming removed 1 base at V and 3 bases at J, with 14 bases between.

The J gene is TRBJ1-1, the V gene TRBV9; maybe TRBD1 (6 bases). CDR1 and CDR2 from the germline V gene are SGDLS and YYNGEE. The CDR3 consists of 15 residues. The germline V and J ends were trimmed by 3 bases and 1 base, with 13 bases remaining between them. The CDR3 coding sequence is TGTGCCAGCAGCGCGACAGGTCTAGGGAACACTGAAGCTTTCTTT. Residues: CASSATGLGNTEAFF.

The chain carries TRBV7-2 and TRBJ2-5, with 7 bases fitting TRBD1. Germline V lookup: CDR1 SGHTA, CDR2 FQGNSA. The CDR3 is 13 residues long. Germline trimming cut 3 bases from V and 2 bases from J; bases unmatched to any gene: 0. The CDR3 DNA sequence: TGTGCCAGCAGCTTGGGACAGCAAGAGACCCAGTACTTC. Its protein product is CASSLGQQETQYF.

The sample holds a few counts of this clone. The chain uses TRBV7-9 and TRBJ1-4; TRBD1 might be the D (5 bases). The V gene's germline CDR1 is SEHNR and CDR2 FQNEAQ (reference sequence). V was cut by 2 bases and J by 5 bases, with 12 bases left in between. CDR3 size: 15 residues. The CDR3 reads CASSLLEGRNEKLFF. Here the CDR3 DNA reads TGTGCCAGCAGCTTATTAGAGGGGAGAAATGAAAAACTGTTTTTT.

The chain employs TRBV28 and TRBJ2-2, with TRBD1 matching over 11 bases. V lost 8 bases to trimming and J lost 6 bases; unmatched junction nucleotides: 5. Germline lookup yields CDR1 MDHEN and CDR2 SYDVKM. This CDR3 has 14 amino acids. The CDR3 region has the DNA TGTGCCAGCTGGGACAGGGGGTCTTCCGGGGAGCTGTTTTTT. Its translation: CASWDRGSSGELFF. Variable domain in full (rest from reference TRBV28 and TRBJ2-2): DVKVTQSSRYLVKRTGEKVFLECVQDMDHENMFWYRQDPGLGLRLIYFSYDVKMKEKGDIPEGYSVSREKKERFSLILESASTNQTSMYLCASWDRGSSGELFFGEGSRLTVL.

The rearrangement uses TRBV18 and TRBJ2-7; no firm D call. Per the germline V gene, CDR1 is KGHSH and CDR2 is LQKENI. CDR3 length: 13 amino acids. The V gene lost 3 bases and the J gene lost 2 bases, with 8 bases spanning the gap. CDR3 in amino acids: CASSPARTYEQYF. CDR3 in DNA: TGTGCCAGCTCACCGGCCAGGACCTACGAGCAGTACTTC.

The chain links TRBV30 to TRBJ2-7; TRBD1 might be the D (5 bases). V was trimmed by 3 bases and J by 4 bases, leaving 16 bases between them. Germline CDR1 is GTSNPN and CDR2 is SVGIG (reference sequence). This CDR3 is 14 amino acids long. CDR3 sequence reads: CAWSEGAGKYEQYF. CDR3 in DNA: TGTGCCTGGAGCGAAGGGGCAGGGAAGTACGAGCAGTACTTC.

The CDR3 loop reads CASSPQGAAGNTIYF. The CDR3, as DNA: TGTGCCAGCTCACCACAGGGGGCGGCTGGAAACACCATATATTTT. The chain links TRBV18 to TRBJ1-3; TRBD1 agrees at 7 bases. CDR3 length equals 15 residues. With V trimmed by 1 base and J by 2 bases, 2 bases remained unmatched. CDR1 is KGHSH and CDR2 is LQKENI in the germline V gene. Variable domain in full (rest from reference TRBV18 and TRBJ1-3): NAGVMQNPRHLVRRRGQEARLRCSPMKGHSHVYWYRQLPEEGLKFMVYLQKENIIDESGMPKERFSAEFPKEGPSILRIQQVVRGDSAAYFCASSPQGAAGNTIYFGEGSWLTVV.

V usage is TRBV25-1 and J usage is TRBJ1-4; TRBD1 might be the D (5 bases). Germline V lookup: CDR1 MGHDK, CDR2 SYGVNS. V lost 5 bases and J lost 3, with 10 bases in between. This CDR3 region has 14 residues. The CDR3: CASSLVGPNEKLFF. DNA of the CDR3: TGTGCCAGCAGTTTGGTGGGACCTAATGAAAAACTGTTTTTT.

The gene calls are TRBV20-1 and TRBJ1-3; D remains ambiguous. This CDR3 contains 12 residues. Germline CDR1 reads DFQATT; CDR2 reads SNEGSKA (reference sequence). Trimming left V 3 bases short and J 4 bases short, with 7 bases between. CDR3 sequence (DNA): TGCAGTGCTAGTTCCCAGGGAAACACCATATATTTT. This gives the protein CSASSQGNTIYF.

The chain combines TRBV9 with TRBJ2-2; D is uncertain. Germline V gives CDR1 SGDLS, CDR2 YYNGEE. This CDR3 has 11 residues. Trimming removed 0 bases from V and 6 bases from J, with 0 bases in between. Here the CDR3 reads CASSVAGELFF. The DNA of the CDR3 is TGTGCCAGCAGCGTAGCCGGGGAGCTGTTTTTT.

The genes are TRBV7-2 and TRBJ2-7; D ambiguous. With 0 bases removed from V and 5 bases from J, the gap between germline ends came to 8 bases. The CDR3 loop spans 13 amino acids. Germline CDR1 and CDR2: SGHTA and FQGNSA. The CDR3 here is CASSLARSHEQYF. Written as DNA, the CDR3 is TGTGCCAGCAGCTTAGCCAGGTCCCACGAGCAGTACTTC. The variable domain in full, with the rest retrieved from reference TRBV7-2 and TRBJ2-7, is GAGVSQSPSNKVTEKGKDVELRCDPISGHTALYWYRQSLGQGLEFLIYFQGNSAPDKSGLPSDRFSAERTGGSVSTLTIQRTQQEDSAVYLCASSLARSHEQYFGPGTRLTVT.

The rearrangement links TRBV4-3 to TRBJ2-1; D is perhaps TRBD2 (5 bases). Trimming took off 0 bases at V and 4 bases at J, with 10 bases between the two ends. Looked up from germline, CDR1 is LGHNA and CDR2 is YSLEER. The CDR3 contains 15 residues. CDR3 loop: CASSQDNRGYNEQFF. CDR3 bases: TGCGCCAGCAGCCAAGATAACCGGGGTTACAATGAGCAGTTCTTC.

The chain employs TRBV9 and TRBJ2-3, with 7 bases identical to TRBD1. Germline V gene sequence: CDR1 SGDLS, CDR2 YYNGEE. The CDR3 consists of 16 residues. After removal of 6 bases from V and 5 bases from J, the junction contained 15 bases not matched to a gene. CDR3 sequence reads: CASTRNAEGAQDTQYF. The CDR3 coding sequence is TGTGCCAGCACCAGAAACGCCGAGGGGGCGCAAGATACGCAGTATTTT.

V usage is TRBV7-3 and J usage is TRBJ2-3, with a weak D call TRBD2 (6 bases). Germline V gene data show CDR1 as SGHTA and CDR2 as FQGTGA. CDR3 length: 14 amino acids. The ends were cut back, 3 bases at V and 0 bases at J, with 7 bases in the middle. CDR3 residues: CASSFRGSTDTQYF. The DNA for the CDR3 is TGTGCCAGCAGCTTTCGGGGGAGCACAGATACGCAGTATTTT.

This rearrangement joins TRBV10-1 to TRBJ1-1, with D unresolved. The length of the CDR3 is 14 residues. Germline V gene data show CDR1 as WNHNN and CDR2 as SYGVQD (reference sequence). V dropped 2 bases and J dropped 1 base, with 8 bases sitting between them. CDR3 in amino acids: CASSEAVPNTEAFF. CDR3 DNA: TGCGCCAGCAGTGAGGCGGTTCCGAACACTGAAGCTTTCTTT.